Presented here are 32 T cell receptor beta chains from one specimen sequenced in a study of blood T cell repertoires in COVID-19. Method: immunoSEQ multiplex PCR; TCRdb's copy keeps in-frame clones and lacks some. The sample includes 130,000 to 150,000 clones, just under 90% seen only once; the top ten take about 9.4%. Sample: peripheral blood. These receptors were taken from a woman in her forties or fifties with active or convalescent COVID-19.

V usage is TRBV18 and J usage is TRBJ2-2; D ambiguous. V dropped 5 bases and J dropped 2 bases, with 6 bases sitting between them. The CDR3 has 13 residues. Germline values: CDR1 KGHSH, CDR2 LQKENI. The CDR3 spells CASSTTNTGELFF. The CDR3 region has the DNA TGTGCCAGCTCAACCACAAACACCGGGGAGCTGTTTTTT. Together with reference TRBV18 and TRBJ2-2, the CDR3 gives the full variable domain: NAGVMQNPRHLVRRRGQEARLRCSPMKGHSHVYWYRQLPEEGLKFMVYLQKENIIDESGMPKERFSAEFPKEGPSILRIQQVVRGDSAAYFCASSTTNTGELFFGEGSRLTVL.

The rearrangement links TRBV29-1 to TRBJ1-2; TRBD1 matches at 9 bases. Germline V gene lookup returns CDR1 SQVTM and CDR2 ANQGSEA. The CDR3 length is 14 residues. The V gene end was trimmed by 7 bases and the J gene end by 3 bases; junction bases not matched to a gene: 9. CDR3 DNA sequence: TGCAGCGATCTGACAGGGGGAAGAGACTATGGCTACACCTTC. Translation: CSDLTGGRDYGYTF.

J is TRBJ2-1 and V is TRBV7-2; 10 bases align to TRBD1. The CDR3 totals 14 residues. Germline V gene lookup returns CDR1 SGHTA and CDR2 FQGNSA. V lost 5 bases and J lost 9; bases outside the gene matches: 7. The CDR3 spells CASSPRQGAFEQFF. In nucleotides, the CDR3 is TGTGCCAGCAGCCCTCGACAGGGGGCGTTTGAGCAGTTCTTC. Together with reference TRBV7-2 and TRBJ2-1, the CDR3 gives the full variable domain: GAGVSQSPSNKVTEKGKDVELRCDPISGHTALYWYRQSLGQGLEFLIYFQGNSAPDKSGLPSDRFSAERTGGSVSTLTIQRTQQEDSAVYLCASSPRQGAFEQFFGPGTRLTVL.

This clone appeared a single time. The chain links TRBV5-1 to TRBJ2-1; D gene uncertain. This CDR3 has 13 residues. Germline loops: CDR1 SGHRS, CDR2 YFSETQ. V dropped 0 bases and J dropped 7 bases, with 8 bases sitting between them. CDR3 bases: TGCGCCAGCAGCTTGGGAGAGCTGAATGAGCAGTTCTTC. The encoded protein is CASSLGELNEQFF.

V gene TRBV6-2 or TRBV6-3 combines with J gene TRBJ1-1; tentatively, D is TRBD1 (6 bases). The CDR3 runs 14 residues. Germline values: CDR1 MNHEY, CDR2 SVGEGT. V lost 4 bases and J lost 3, with 12 bases in between. Here the CDR3 DNA reads TGTGCCAGCAGTTCCTTGGGGGCGGACACTGAAGCTTTCTTT. Translating gives CASSSLGADTEAFF.

This chain joins TRBV12-3 or TRBV12-4 and TRBJ2-7, with D tentatively TRBD2 (5 bases). CDR3 length equals 13 residues. Trimming left V 7 bases short and J 2 bases short, with 12 bases between. The CDR3 spells CASNQDSAYEQYF. Here the CDR3 DNA reads TGTGCCAGCAATCAGGACTCGGCCTACGAGCAGTACTTC.

V gene TRBV30 combines with J gene TRBJ1-5; D may be TRBD1 (5 bases). The CDR3 covers 12 residues. Germline V gene lookup returns CDR1 GTSNPN and CDR2 SVGIG (reference sequence). In DNA, the CDR3 is TGTGCTTCCCAGGGCCTCGGTCAGCCCCAGCATTTT. Amino acids: CASQGLGQPQHF.

The gene calls are TRBV6-5 and TRBJ1-2; 7 nucleotides align to TRBD1. CDR3 length: 11 amino acids. Germline CDR1 is MNHEY and CDR2 is SVGAGI. The ends lost 6 bases at V and 7 bases at J; junction bases unmatched: 2. This CDR3 reads CASRRTGGYTF. CDR3 DNA: TGTGCCAGCAGACGGACAGGTGGCTACACCTTC.

The J gene is TRBJ2-3, the V gene TRBV4-1; TRBD2 aligns across 10 bases. This CDR3 has 16 residues. V was clipped by 1 base and J by 5 bases; unmatched bases: 6. Germline-derived CDR1 and CDR2 are MGHRA and YSYEKL. The DNA of the CDR3 is TGCGCCAGCAGCCAAGGCAGGGCTAGCGGGAGAGATACGCAGTATTTT. Protein sequence: CASSQGRASGRDTQYF.

The gene calls are TRBV4-3 and TRBJ2-1; D is ambiguous. The CDR3 totals 16 residues. V was trimmed by 3 bases and J by 2 bases, leaving 14 bases between them. Germline V CDR1 and CDR2: LGHNA, YSLEER. The CDR3 is CASSQSPGLTYNEQFF. The CDR3 coding sequence is TGCGCCAGCAGCCAGTCCCCTGGGCTGACCTACAATGAGCAGTTCTTC.

The rearrangement links TRBV5-1 to TRBJ2-2; TRBD2 matches at 10 bases. This CDR3 is built from 16 residues. The germline V gene encodes CDR1 SGHRS and CDR2 YFSETQ. V lost 0 bases to trimming and J lost 4 bases; unmatched junction nucleotides: 3. The CDR3 is CASSLESGGATGELFF. DNA of the CDR3: TGCGCCAGCAGCTTGGAAAGCGGGGGGGCCACCGGGGAGCTGTTTTTT.

This chain uses TRBV7-3 with TRBJ2-4; TRBD1 matches at 7 bases. Unmatched junction bases numbered 4, after V lost 2 bases and J lost 9 bases. CDR3 size: 13 residues. The germline V gene encodes CDR1 SGHTA and CDR2 FQGTGA. The CDR3: CASSLGQAGIQYF. CDR3 coding DNA: TGTGCCAGCAGCTTAGGACAGGCGGGCATTCAGTACTTC.

This chain uses TRBV7-9 with TRBJ2-7; possible D gene TRBD1, 6 bases. This CDR3 is 14 amino acids long. Germline CDR1 SEHNR, CDR2 FQNEAQ (reference sequence). V was clipped by 2 bases and J by 1 base, with 9 bases between them. CDR3 DNA: TGTGCCAGCAGCTTAAGGACAGCTTCCTACGAGCAGTACTTC. It codes for CASSLRTASYEQYF.

The V call is TRBV18, the J call TRBJ2-7, with a possible D match to TRBD1 (5 bases). Germline V gives CDR1 KGHSH, CDR2 LQKENI. V lost 3 bases, J lost 2 bases, and 11 bases lay in between. The CDR3 covers 14 residues. This CDR3 reads CASSPTDKPYEQYF. The CDR3 nucleotides are TGTGCCAGCTCACCGACAGACAAACCCTACGAGCAGTACTTC.

The rearrangement joins TRBV7-2 to TRBJ1-5; D gene uncertain. In germline, CDR1 is SGHTA, CDR2 FQGNSA. The V end was cut by 4 bases, the J end by 0 bases, with 4 bases between. The CDR3 sequence is 13 residues long. The CDR3, as DNA: TGTGCCAGCAGCTCCCATAGCAATCAGCCCCAGCATTTT. It is translated as CASSSHSNQPQHF.

This clone was seen more than once but under ten times. This sequence joins TRBV7-2 and TRBJ2-1, with 9 bases that match TRBD2. The V gene end was trimmed by 5 bases and the J gene end by 7 bases; junction bases not matched to a gene: 15. The germline V gene has CDR1 SGHTA and CDR2 FQGNSA. CDR3 length equals 17 residues. This chain's CDR3 is CASSPRLGGGARNEQFF. CDR3 DNA sequence: TGTGCCAGCAGCCCTCGCCTGGGCGGGGGGGCCAGGAATGAGCAGTTCTTC.

This clone was picked up one time. This rearrangement joins TRBV6-2 or TRBV6-3 to TRBJ1-1; 7 nucleotides line up with TRBD1. Germline V gene lookup returns CDR1 MNHEY and CDR2 SVGEGT. The CDR3 runs 14 residues. Losses at the gene ends were 4 bases for V and 4 bases for J; bases not matched to a gene: 6. The chain's CDR3 is CASSFQTGSTEAFF. CDR3 DNA: TGTGCCAGCAGTTTTCAGACAGGGAGCACTGAAGCTTTCTTT.

The rearrangement uses TRBV25-1 and TRBJ2-7, with TRBD2 identical over 12 bases. This CDR3 is built from 14 residues. Germline V gene data show CDR1 as MGHDK and CDR2 as SYGVNS. V trimming: 4 bases; J trimming: 6 bases; junction bases outside the gene matches: 4. The CDR3 sequence is CASSVTSGRGEQYF. The CDR3 DNA follows: TGTGCCAGCAGTGTGACTAGCGGGAGAGGCGAGCAGTACTTC.

The V and J genes are TRBV7-2 and TRBJ2-1; tentatively, D is TRBD2 (5 bases). Germline loops: CDR1 SGHTA, CDR2 FQGNSA. This CDR3 is built from 14 residues. The V end was cut by 1 base, the J end by 7 bases, with 11 bases between. In nucleotides, the CDR3 is TGTGCCAGCAGCTTAGGCATCTCGGGAAATGAGCAGTTCTTC. Its protein is CASSLGISGNEQFF. Full variable domain (remainder filled in from reference TRBV7-2 and TRBJ2-1): GAGVSQSPSNKVTEKGKDVELRCDPISGHTALYWYRQSLGQGLEFLIYFQGNSAPDKSGLPSDRFSAERTGGSVSTLTIQRTQQEDSAVYLCASSLGISGNEQFFGPGTRLTVL.

The chain couples TRBV11-1 to TRBJ1-4; TRBD1 aligns across 9 bases. The CDR3 length is 15 residues. Germline-derived CDR1 and CDR2 are SGHAT and FQDESV (reference sequence). V trimming: 4 bases; J trimming: 3 bases; junction bases outside the gene matches: 3. The CDR3 reads CASSYGTGPNEKLFF. The CDR3 DNA is TGTGCCAGCAGCTACGGGACAGGGCCTAATGAAAAACTGTTTTTT.

The chain is built from TRBV28 and TRBJ1-6; D is ambiguous. Trimming took off 4 bases at V and 5 bases at J, with 6 bases between the two ends. CDR1 and CDR2 from the germline V gene are MDHEN and SYDVKM. This CDR3 has 13 residues. CDR3 in amino acids: CASSSGNNSPLHF. CDR3 in DNA: TGTGCCAGCAGTTCCGGGAATAATTCACCCCTCCACTTT.

J is TRBJ2-5 and V is TRBV29-1, with TRBD1 matching over 8 bases. CDR3 length: 14 residues. Unmatched junction bases numbered 7, after V lost 3 bases and J lost 4 bases. CDR1 and CDR2 from the germline V gene are SQVTM and ANQGSEA. CDR3 sequence: CSVDGAGGSETQYF. DNA for the CDR3: TGCAGCGTTGACGGGGCAGGGGGCTCAGAGACCCAGTACTTC.

CDR3 in amino acids: CAWSPGGGGNEKLFF. CDR3 in DNA: TGTGCCTGGAGTCCAGGGGGCGGCGGAAATGAAAAACTGTTTTTT. V and J are TRBV30 and TRBJ1-4, with 8 bases aligning to TRBD1. Germline trimming cut 2 bases from V and 5 bases from J; bases unmatched to any gene: 7. The CDR3 spans 15 residues. Germline V gene sequence: CDR1 GTSNPN, CDR2 SVGIG (reference sequence).

The chain joins TRBV2 to TRBJ2-2; a possible D gene is TRBD1 (6 bases). Germline-derived CDR1 and CDR2 are SNHLY and FYNNEI. Trimming cost V 6 bases and J 1 base, with 9 bases left between them. The CDR3 covers 14 residues. CDR3 residues: CASRMDRNTGELFF. CDR3 in DNA: TGTGCCAGCAGGATGGACAGGAACACCGGGGAGCTGTTTTTT. Full variable domain (rest looked up from reference TRBV2 and TRBJ2-2): EPEVTQTPSHQVTQMGQEVILRCVPISNHLYFYWYRQILGQKVEFLVSFYNNEISEKSEIFDDQFSVERPDGSNFTLKIRSTKLEDSAMYFCASRMDRNTGELFFGEGSRLTVL.

The chain couples TRBV19 to TRBJ1-5, with 8 bases aligning to TRBD1. V lost 1 base and J lost 9; bases outside the gene matches: 8. Germline CDR1 is LNHDA and CDR2 is SQIVND (reference sequence). CDR3 length equals 15 residues. CDR3 in amino acids: CASSIGDRPPGPQHF. CDR3 coding DNA: TGTGCCAGTAGTATAGGGGACAGGCCCCCAGGGCCCCAGCATTTT.

The chain recombines TRBV28 with TRBJ2-7; D remains unclear. Germline V CDR1 and CDR2: MDHEN, SYDVKM. With 6 bases removed from V and 6 bases from J, the gap between germline ends came to 12 bases. The CDR3 sequence is 12 residues long. The CDR3 DNA reads as TGTGCCAGCAGGGGTTCAGGCCCCGAGCAGTACTTC. Its protein product is CASRGSGPEQYF.

The CDR3 DNA sequence: TGTGCCAGCAGTGCGGGACAGGGGCTTACCTACGAGCAGTACTTC. It is translated as CASSAGQGLTYEQYF. This chain uses TRBV25-1 with TRBJ2-7; 10 nucleotides agree with TRBD1. V was pared by 4 bases and J by 2 bases, with 5 bases of the junction left unmatched. Germline CDR1 reads MGHDK; CDR2 reads SYGVNS. The CDR3 has 15 amino acids.

The genes are TRBV19 and TRBJ1-1, with D perhaps matching TRBD1 (6 bases). Germline values: CDR1 LNHDA, CDR2 SQIVND (reference sequence). The CDR3 length is 15 residues. V shed 5 bases and J shed 0 bases, with 13 bases lying between them. The CDR3 region has the DNA TGTGCCAGTAGTTCTCGGACAGCGGTGAACACTGAAGCTTTCTTT. Protein: CASSSRTAVNTEAFF.

The rearrangement joins TRBV21-1 to TRBJ1-5. TRBV21-1 is classified as a pseudogene. This CDR3 has 14 residues. The CDR3 region is CASPKPREDQPQHF. The DNA for the CDR3 is TGTGCCAGCCCCAAACCCCGGGAGGATCAGCCCCAGCATTTT.

V and J are TRBV12-3 or TRBV12-4 and TRBJ1-2; D may be TRBD1 (6 bases). Trimming removed 6 bases from V and 8 bases from J, with 13 bases in between. This CDR3 is 12 amino acids long. The CDR3 region is CASSEGGLGYTF. As DNA, the CDR3 is TGTGCCAGCAGCGAGGGGGGGCTCGGCTACACCTTC.

This chain joins TRBV28 and TRBJ1-1; 7 nucleotides align to TRBD1. Germline assignment: CDR1 MDHEN and CDR2 SYDVKM. V shed 5 bases, J shed 5 bases, and the junction held 11 bases outside the gene matches. The CDR3 is made up of 15 amino acids. In DNA, the CDR3 is TGTGCCAGCAGTCCAATCGACAGGGCGGGAACTGAAGCTTTCTTT. It translates to CASSPIDRAGTEAFF.

This clone occurred once. The V and J genes are TRBV30 and TRBJ2-7; 12 bases align to TRBD2. CDR3 length: 13 amino acids. Germline CDR1 GTSNPN, CDR2 SVGIG (reference sequence). Trimming cost V 8 bases and J 7 bases; bases outside gene matches: 9. Here the CDR3 reads CARETSGSFEQYF. For the CDR3, the DNA is TGTGCCCGGGAGACTAGCGGGAGTTTTGAGCAGTACTTC.